The 19 T cell receptor beta chains reported below all come from one sample, sequenced in a study of cytomegalovirus exposure and HLA in healthy donors. The PCR ran on 60 Vbeta and 13 Jbeta primers. Profiled with immunoSEQ multiplex PCR; TCRdb holds only in-frame clones, not every one. This table holds about 100,000 clones, around 85% found once. Sequencing was done on a sample of PBMCs. Receptors originate from a man between 25 and 39 years old in good health and CMV-seronegative.

The chain recombines TRBV7-9 with TRBJ2-7, with D unresolved. The ends were cut back, 7 bases at V and 2 bases at J, with 21 bases in the middle. Looked up from germline, CDR1 is SEHNR and CDR2 is FQNEAQ (reference sequence). The CDR3 sequence is 16 residues long. The CDR3 coding sequence is TGTGCCAGCACCCCCACCGTCAGTCTGATTCCCTACGAGCAGTACTTC. It codes for CASTPTVSLIPYEQYF.

This CDR3 is CASVGQGASGANVLTF. The CDR3 nucleotides are TGTGCCAGCGTGGGACAGGGCGCCTCTGGGGCCAACGTCCTGACTTTC. The gene calls are TRBV13 and TRBJ2-6; 9 nucleotides align to TRBD1. CDR1 is PRHDT, CDR2 FYEKMQ, per germline (reference sequence). Unmatched junction bases numbered 5, after V lost 8 bases and J lost 0 bases. The CDR3 consists of 16 residues. The variable domain in full, completed from reference TRBV13 and TRBJ2-6, reads AAGVIQSPRHLIKEKRETATLKCYPIPRHDTVYWYQQGPGQDPQFLISFYEKMQSDKGSIPDRFSAQQFSDYHSELNMSSLELGDSALYFCASVGQGASGANVLTFGAGSRLTVL.

The chain couples TRBV7-6 to TRBJ1-1; D possibly corresponds to TRBD1 (6 bases). Germline CDR1 is SGHVS and CDR2 is FNYEAQ. This CDR3 has 15 residues. Trimming removed 5 bases at V and 6 bases at J, with 19 bases between. The CDR3 sequence is CASSPNRELSPEAFF. CDR3 nucleotide sequence: TGTGCCAGCAGCCCTAACAGGGAATTATCCCCTGAAGCTTTCTTT. Based on the CDR3 plus reference TRBV7-6 and TRBJ1-1, the full variable domain is GAGVSQSPRYKVTKRGQDVALRCDPISGHVSLYWYRQALGQGPEFLTYFNYEAQQDKSGLPNDRFSAERPEGSISTLTIQRTEQRDSAMYRCASSPNRELSPEAFFGQGTRLTVV.

This chain joins TRBV5-1 and TRBJ1-5; 10 bases fit TRBD1. This CDR3 comprises 15 residues. V was pared by 0 bases and J by 5 bases, with 2 bases of the junction left unmatched. Germline loops: CDR1 SGHRS, CDR2 YFSETQ. The CDR3 nucleotides are TGCGCCAGCAGCTTGGAGACAGGGGGCGATCAGCCCCAGCATTTT. Translated, it gives CASSLETGGDQPQHF.

A few counts support this clone. The gene calls are TRBV28 and TRBJ2-5, with a tentative D call TRBD1 (7 bases). CDR3 length: 12 residues. The germline V gene has CDR1 MDHEN and CDR2 SYDVKM. Trimming removed 7 bases from V and 13 bases from J, with 19 bases in between. CDR3 bases: TGTGCCAGCACTGTCGGAACAGGGGACTTGTACTTC. Protein product: CASTVGTGDLYF.

The V call is TRBV28, the J call TRBJ2-2, with TRBD2 identical over 14 bases. This CDR3 region has 15 residues. Germline trimming cut 6 bases from V and 6 bases from J; bases unmatched to any gene: 3. Germline loops: CDR1 MDHEN, CDR2 SYDVKM. In nucleotides, the CDR3 is TGTGCCAGCAGGAGGGGACTAGCGGGAGCCGGGGAGCTGTTTTTT. This translates into CASRRGLAGAGELFF.

The chain recombines TRBV6-5 with TRBJ1-2; D is unresolved. The germline gives CDR1 MNHEY, CDR2 SVGAGI. The CDR3 extends over 13 amino acids. Trimming cost V 11 bases and J 1 base, with 14 bases left between them. As DNA, the CDR3 is TGTGCCTCAACCCCCGGGGATAACTATGGCTACACCTTC. Amino acid sequence: CASTPGDNYGYTF.

This clone ranks as medium-sized. CDR3 residues: CASSEGQGSTGELFF. CDR3 nucleotide sequence: TGTGCCAGCAGTGAGGGACAGGGGAGCACCGGGGAGCTGTTTTTT. This chain uses TRBV6-4 with TRBJ2-2, with 10 bases identical to TRBD1. Per the germline V gene, CDR1 is MRHNA and CDR2 is SNTAGT. This CDR3 is 15 amino acids long. Germline trimming cut 3 bases from V and 4 bases from J; bases unmatched to any gene: 2.

The chain employs TRBV6-4 and TRBJ2-1; 10 bases agree with TRBD2. CDR3 length: 16 amino acids. V was pared by 0 bases and J by 7 bases, with 6 bases of the junction left unmatched. Germline CDR1 is MRHNA and CDR2 is SNTAGT. CDR3 sequence (DNA): TGTGCCAGCAGTGACTCGGCCAGCGGGGGGGGTAATGAGCAGTTCTTC. Translation: CASSDSASGGGNEQFF.

The chain combines TRBV30 with TRBJ1-2; weak D call: TRBD1 (6 bases). Germline CDR1 GTSNPN, CDR2 SVGIG (reference sequence). Trimming removed 8 bases at V and 2 bases at J, with 9 bases between. The CDR3 loop spans 11 amino acids. The CDR3 region is CAGQGNYGYTF. The CDR3 region has the DNA TGTGCCGGCCAGGGGAACTATGGCTACACCTTC.

The chain uses TRBV5-6 and TRBJ2-7; no clear D. CDR1 is SGHDT and CDR2 is YYEEEE in the germline V gene. This CDR3 spans 14 amino acids. The germline V and J ends were trimmed by 9 bases and 3 bases, with 19 bases remaining between them. CDR3 protein: CATSQASSLYEQYF. For the CDR3, the DNA is TGTGCCACCTCTCAGGCCTCGAGTCTCTACGAGCAGTACTTC.

The chain links TRBV30 to TRBJ1-2, with D maybe TRBD1 (5 bases). CDR1 GTSNPN and CDR2 SVGIG come from the germline V gene (reference sequence). Trimming removed 2 bases at V and 4 bases at J, with 11 bases between. The CDR3 has 13 amino acids. The CDR3 loop reads CAWSRQLLYGYTF. CDR3 DNA: TGTGCCTGGAGTAGACAGCTGCTCTATGGCTACACCTTC.

This clone occurred once. The chain carries TRBV7-2 and TRBJ2-7, with 14 bases that match TRBD2. V shed 2 bases, J shed 2 bases, and the junction held 8 bases outside the gene matches. CDR1 is SGHTA, CDR2 FQGNSA, per germline. The CDR3 is 18 amino acids. The CDR3 here is CASSLFTGLAGGPYEQYF. DNA for the CDR3: TGTGCCAGCAGCTTATTTACAGGACTAGCGGGAGGACCCTACGAGCAGTACTTC.

J is TRBJ2-5 and V is TRBV6-5, with a tentative D call TRBD2 (5 bases). The end of the DNA is better explained by TRBJ2-7, so the J call may be wrong. Germline V gene data show CDR1 as MNHEY and CDR2 as SVGAGI. The CDR3 has 15 amino acids. The CDR3: CASSPRGSTSYEQYF. In nucleotides, the CDR3 is TGTGCCAGCAGTCCCCGGGGTAGTACCTCCTACGAGCAGTACTTC.

V usage is TRBV9 and J usage is TRBJ2-2; no firm D call. The V and J ends lost 4 bases and 5 bases respectively, with 9 bases between them. CDR1 and CDR2 (germline): SGDLS, YYNGEE. The CDR3 is made up of 13 amino acids. In DNA, the CDR3 is TGTGCCAGCAGCTCCCCGTTGACCGGGGAGCTGTTTTTT. Its protein product is CASSSPLTGELFF.

The chain carries TRBV6-5 and TRBJ1-1, with a weak D call TRBD1 (5 bases). CDR3 size: 15 residues. Germline CDR1 and CDR2: MNHEY and SVGAGI. Trimming pared 0 bases from V and 1 base from J, leaving 9 bases between. The CDR3 loop reads CASSYSGGQNTEAFF. The CDR3 DNA sequence: TGTGCCAGCAGTTACTCCGGGGGTCAGAACACTGAAGCTTTCTTT.

CDR3 protein: CASSLARGSSGNTIYF. Written as DNA, the CDR3 is TGTGCCAGCAGCTTGGCCCGAGGGTCCTCTGGAAACACCATATATTTT. The rearrangement links TRBV5-5 to TRBJ1-3; no clear D gene. CDR1 and CDR2 from the germline V gene are SGHKS and YYEKEE (reference sequence). V lost 0 bases and J lost 0, with 10 bases in between. The CDR3 has 16 residues.

The J gene is TRBJ1-3, the V gene TRBV30; D is undetermined. The CDR3 totals 16 residues. Trimming took 4 bases from V and 2 from J, leaving 18 bases between them. The germline CDR1 and CDR2 sequences are GTSNPN and SVGIG (reference sequence). CDR3 loop: CAWTPSGGWTGNTIYF. CDR3 nucleotides: TGTGCCTGGACTCCCAGCGGCGGGTGGACTGGAAACACCATATATTTT.

V and J are TRBV30 and TRBJ1-1; no reliable D call. V was trimmed by 4 bases and J by 6 bases, leaving 12 bases between them. This CDR3 has 12 residues. Germline V gene sequence: CDR1 GTSNPN, CDR2 SVGIG (reference sequence). DNA for the CDR3: TGTGCCTGGATTCCTCGGGGTTCTGAAGCTTTCTTT. This gives the protein CAWIPRGSEAFF.